This TCR beta chain was obtained from a study of cytomegalovirus exposure and HLA in healthy donors. Study context: Among the 300 to 400 donors who were genotyped, approximately 84% fell in the genetic ancestry cluster that is associated with self-reported Caucasian donors. Study-wide results and caveats: A previous analysis found most TCR beta V segments productive roughly 90% or roughly 30% of the time. Per a later analysis, 15,000 to 20,000 TCR beta sequences showed association with HLA alleles at 0.05 false discovery rate.

Primers for the PCR totalled 60 Vbeta and 13 Jbeta. Some clones are missing from TCRdb's copy, which holds only in-frame ones; the method was immunoSEQ multiplex PCR. The sample shows roughly 200,000 clones, 81% of them seen only once. Germline CDR1 reads MNHNY; CDR2 reads SVGAGI (reference sequence). This CDR3 is built from 15 residues. Between the trimmed V and J ends, which lost 5 bases and 0 bases, there was a span of 11 bases. Regarding this clone: What it binds is unknown.

V usage is TRBV6-6 and J usage is TRBJ1-3, with D possibly matching TRBD1 (5 bases). This TCR was recovered from a middle-aged man in good health and CMV-seropositive. Sequences were obtained from PBMCs. CDR3 amino acids: CASSGGTASGNTIYF. The CDR3 nucleotides are TGTGCCAGCAGTGGCGGGACGGCCTCTGGAAACACCATATATTTT.